These 7 T cell receptor beta chains originate from one sample sequenced in a study of radiation and T cells in renal cell carcinoma. Time point denoted: blood 2 weeks post-SBRT. Regarding treatment: 15 Gy SBRT to primary tumor, nephrectomy 4 weeks later. TCRdb's table, derived via immunoSEQ multiplex PCR, lists solely in-frame clones and lacks some. The sample yields tens of thousands of clones, 80% to 90% seen once. The sample was blood, taken from a patient whose treatment included radiotherapy and nephrectomy. These receptors all come from a woman between 45 and 60 years old with renal cell carcinoma.

The CDR3 bases are TGTGCCAGCAGCTTAACAGGGGGACTGAGCAATCAGCCCCAGCATTTT. Residues: CASSLTGGLSNQPQHF. This chain links TRBV5-6 with TRBJ1-5; 8 nucleotides line up with TRBD1. CDR1 SGHDT and CDR2 YYEEEE come from the germline V gene. The CDR3 covers 16 residues. The junction had 5 bases not matched to a gene; V was cut back by 2 bases and J by 1 base.

This clone has just one count. The chain recombines TRBV14 with TRBJ2-7; 8 bases are a match to TRBD2. In germline, CDR1 is SGHDN, CDR2 FVKESK. The trim removed 0 bases at V and 1 base at J, leaving 2 bases unmatched. This CDR3 is built from 15 residues. The CDR3 reads CASSQELADSYEQYF. In nucleotides, the CDR3 is TGTGCCAGCAGCCAAGAACTAGCGGATTCCTACGAGCAGTACTTC.

CDR3 amino acids: CASSSRDLGREQYF. CDR3 sequence (DNA): TGTGCCAGCAGTTCCCGGGACCTTGGGCGGGAGCAGTACTTC. The chain has TRBV6-5 and TRBJ2-7; D possibly uses TRBD1 or TRBD2 (5 bases each). This CDR3 contains 14 residues. V was clipped by 4 bases and J by 7 bases, with 17 bases between them. Germline V CDR1 and CDR2: MNHEY, SVGAGI.

With regard to this clone: Compared with germline, one end of the junction differs, possibly owing to a read error. The rearrangement uses TRBV28 and TRBJ1-1; D perhaps matches TRBD1 (5 bases). Germline V CDR1 and CDR2: MDHEN, SYDVKM. The CDR3 consists of 9 residues. The CDR3 coding sequence is TGTGCCACCCAGGGTCGATGGCTCTTT. This codes for CATQGRWLF. Together with reference TRBV28 and TRBJ1-1, the CDR3 gives the full variable domain: DVKVTQSSRYLVKRTGEKVFLECVQDMDHENMFWYRQDPGLGLRLIYFSYDVKMKEKGDIPEGYSVSREKKERFSLILESASTNQTSMYLCATQGRWLFGQGTRLTVV.

This clone came up once. The chain joins TRBV27 to TRBJ1-1; the D gene is possibly TRBD1 (6 bases). CDR3 length equals 14 residues. The germline V gene has CDR1 MNHEY and CDR2 SMNVEV (reference sequence). V lost 5 bases to trimming and J lost 4 bases, with 14 bases between them. The CDR3 loop is CASSTSGALTEAFF. The CDR3 coding sequence is TGTGCCAGCAGTACCTCGGGGGCACTCACTGAAGCTTTCTTT.

V usage is TRBV5-6 and J usage is TRBJ1-1, with D perhaps matching TRBD1 (5 bases). CDR3 length: 14 residues. V was shortened by 0 bases and J by 11 bases, with 17 bases between the two germline ends. The germline V gene encodes CDR1 SGHDT and CDR2 YYEEEE. The CDR3 protein is CASSLGDLPRKAFF. CDR3 DNA sequence: TGTGCCAGCAGCTTGGGGGACCTCCCAAGAAAGGCTTTCTTT.

V is TRBV2 and J is TRBJ2-5, with 9 positions matching TRBD1. Gene TRBJ2-7 matches the end of the DNA better, so the J call may be wrong. CDR3 length: 15 amino acids. Germline values: CDR1 SNHLY, CDR2 FYNNEI. The chain's CDR3 is CASRESGTGLGEQYF. The CDR3 DNA is TGTGCCAGCAGAGAATCCGGGACAGGGCTGGGCGAGCAGTACTTC.